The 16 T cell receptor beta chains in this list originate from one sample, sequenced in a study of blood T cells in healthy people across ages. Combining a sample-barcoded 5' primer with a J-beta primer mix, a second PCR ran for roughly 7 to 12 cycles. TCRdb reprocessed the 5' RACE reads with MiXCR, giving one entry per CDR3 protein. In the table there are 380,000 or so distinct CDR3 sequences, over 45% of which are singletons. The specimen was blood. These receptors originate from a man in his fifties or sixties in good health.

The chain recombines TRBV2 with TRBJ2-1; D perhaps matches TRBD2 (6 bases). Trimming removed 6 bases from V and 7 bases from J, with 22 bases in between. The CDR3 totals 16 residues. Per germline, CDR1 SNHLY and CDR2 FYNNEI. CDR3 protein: CASSPSGLASDNEQFF. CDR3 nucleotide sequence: TGTGCCAGCAGCCCAAGCGGGCTAGCCTCCGATAATGAGCAGTTCTTC.

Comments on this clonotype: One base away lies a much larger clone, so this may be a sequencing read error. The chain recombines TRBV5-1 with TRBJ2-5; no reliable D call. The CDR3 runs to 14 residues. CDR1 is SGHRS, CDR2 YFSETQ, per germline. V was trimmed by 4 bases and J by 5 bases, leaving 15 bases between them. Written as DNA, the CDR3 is TGCGCCAGCAGCGTTGGAAGGGTCACGGAGACCCAGTACTTC. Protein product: CASSVGRVTETQYF.

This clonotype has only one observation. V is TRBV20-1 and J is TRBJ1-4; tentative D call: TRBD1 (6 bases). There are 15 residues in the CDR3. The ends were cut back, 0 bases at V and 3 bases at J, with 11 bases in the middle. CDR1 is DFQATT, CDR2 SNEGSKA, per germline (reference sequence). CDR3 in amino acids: CSARDSEGANEKLFF. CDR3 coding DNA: TGCAGTGCTAGAGACTCGGAGGGGGCTAATGAAAAACTGTTTTTT.

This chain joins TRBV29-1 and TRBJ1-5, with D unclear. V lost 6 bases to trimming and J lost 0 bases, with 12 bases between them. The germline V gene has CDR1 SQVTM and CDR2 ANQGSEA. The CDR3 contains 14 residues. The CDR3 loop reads CSVRLSNSNQPQHF. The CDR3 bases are TGCAGCGTCAGACTCTCTAATAGCAATCAGCCCCAGCATTTT. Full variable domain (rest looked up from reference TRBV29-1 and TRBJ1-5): SAVISQKPSRDICQRGTSLTIQCQVDSQVTMMFWYRQQPGQSLTLIATANQGSEATYESGFVIDKFPISRPNLTFSTLTVSNMSPEDSSIYLCSVRLSNSNQPQHFGDGTRLSIL.

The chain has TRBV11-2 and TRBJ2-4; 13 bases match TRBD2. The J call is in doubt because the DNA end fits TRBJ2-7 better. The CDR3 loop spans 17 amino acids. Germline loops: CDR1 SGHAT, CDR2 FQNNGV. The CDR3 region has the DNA TGTGCCAGCAGTCCCGAATGGGGGACTAGCGGGACCTACGAGCAGTACTTC. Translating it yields CASSPEWGTSGTYEQYF.

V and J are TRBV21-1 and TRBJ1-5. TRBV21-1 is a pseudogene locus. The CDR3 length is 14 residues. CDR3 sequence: CASSKESGLPPQHF. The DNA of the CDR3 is TGTGCCAGCAGCAAAGAATCGGGGTTGCCGCCCCAGCATTTT.

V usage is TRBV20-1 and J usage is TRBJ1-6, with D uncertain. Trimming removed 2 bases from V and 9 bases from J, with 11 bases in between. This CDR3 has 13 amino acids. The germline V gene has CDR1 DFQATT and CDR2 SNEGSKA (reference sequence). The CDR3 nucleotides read TGCAGTGCTAGACAGGCCGAGGGTTCACCCCTCCACTTT. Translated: CSARQAEGSPLHF.

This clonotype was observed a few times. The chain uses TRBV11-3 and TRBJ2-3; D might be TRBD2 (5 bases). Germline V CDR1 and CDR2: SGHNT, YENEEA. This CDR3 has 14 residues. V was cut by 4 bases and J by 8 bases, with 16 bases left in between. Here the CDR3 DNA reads TGTGCCAGCAGCTCGACCGGGGTGGGTGGTACGCAGTATTTT. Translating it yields CASSSTGVGGTQYF.

The CDR3 protein is CASSVQGATDTQYF. In DNA, the CDR3 is TGTGCCAGCAGTGTACAGGGGGCCACAGATACGCAGTATTTT. The genes are TRBV7-2 and TRBJ2-3; 9 nucleotides match TRBD1. The germline CDR1 and CDR2 sequences are SGHTA and FQGNSA. The ends lost 6 bases at V and 2 bases at J; junction bases unmatched: 3. There are 14 residues in the CDR3.

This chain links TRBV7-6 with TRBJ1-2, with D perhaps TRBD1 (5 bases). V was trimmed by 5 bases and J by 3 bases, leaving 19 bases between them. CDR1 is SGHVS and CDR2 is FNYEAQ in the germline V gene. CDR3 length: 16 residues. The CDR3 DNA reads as TGTGCCAGCAGCCCGATTAGTCGGGACGGCGACTATGGCTACACCTTC. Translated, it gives CASSPISRDGDYGYTF.

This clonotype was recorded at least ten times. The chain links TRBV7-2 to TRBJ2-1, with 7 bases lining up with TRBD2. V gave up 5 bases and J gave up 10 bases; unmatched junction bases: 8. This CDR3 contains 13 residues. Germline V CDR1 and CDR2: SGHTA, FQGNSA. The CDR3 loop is CASSPWQGGEQFF. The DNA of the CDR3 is TGTGCCAGCAGCCCTTGGCAGGGAGGGGAGCAGTTCTTC.

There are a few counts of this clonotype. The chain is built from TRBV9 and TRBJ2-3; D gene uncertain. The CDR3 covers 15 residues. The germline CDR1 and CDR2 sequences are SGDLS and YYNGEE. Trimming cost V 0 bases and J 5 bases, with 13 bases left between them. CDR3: CASSVDPRVEDTQYF. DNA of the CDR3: TGTGCCAGCAGCGTAGATCCTCGGGTCGAAGATACGCAGTATTTT.

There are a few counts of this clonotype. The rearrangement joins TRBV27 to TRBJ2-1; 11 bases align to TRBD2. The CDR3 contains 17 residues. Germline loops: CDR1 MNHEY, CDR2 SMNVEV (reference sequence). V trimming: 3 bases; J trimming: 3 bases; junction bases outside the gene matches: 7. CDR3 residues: CASSFSFGTSGYNEQFF. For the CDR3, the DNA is TGTGCCAGCAGTTTTTCGTTCGGGACTAGCGGCTACAATGAGCAGTTCTTC.

In DNA, the CDR3 is TGTGCCAGCAGTATAAAGACAGAGACCGAGCAGTACTTC. Translated: CASSIKTETEQYF. V is TRBV12-3 or TRBV12-4 and J is TRBJ2-7, with D perhaps matching TRBD1 (5 bases). V was clipped by 5 bases and J by 6 bases, with 14 bases between them. The CDR3 is made up of 13 amino acids.

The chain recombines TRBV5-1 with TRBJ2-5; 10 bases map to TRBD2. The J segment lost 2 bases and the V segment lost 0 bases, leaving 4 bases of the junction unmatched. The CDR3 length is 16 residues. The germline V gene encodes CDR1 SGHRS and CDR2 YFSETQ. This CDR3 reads CASSLASGSQQETQYF. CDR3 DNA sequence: TGCGCCAGCAGCTTGGCTAGCGGGAGCCAGCAAGAGACCCAGTACTTC.

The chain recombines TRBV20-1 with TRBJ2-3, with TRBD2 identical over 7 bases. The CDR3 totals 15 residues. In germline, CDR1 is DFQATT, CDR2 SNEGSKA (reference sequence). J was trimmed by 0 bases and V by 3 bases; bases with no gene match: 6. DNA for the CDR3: TGCAGTGCTAGTACCAGCGGGGCCAGCACAGATACGCAGTATTTT. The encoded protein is CSASTSGASTDTQYF.